The 25 T cell receptor beta chains in this list originate from one sample, sequenced in a study of blood T cell repertoires in COVID-19. The table came from immunoSEQ multiplex PCR; TCRdb's copy has only in-frame clones and leaves some out. The sample has 180,000 or so clones, roughly 87% seen once. Sequencing was performed on PBMCs or T cells enriched from blood (not recorded which). The receptors originated from a man aged 45 to 65 who had recovered from COVID-19.

In this sample, this clone turned up once. The chain joins TRBV7-8 to TRBJ1-2; the D gene is possibly TRBD1 (5 bases). This CDR3 is built from 12 residues. With 5 bases removed from V and 10 bases from J, the gap between germline ends came to 14 bases. The germline V gene has CDR1 SGHVS and CDR2 FQNEAQ. Here the CDR3 reads CASSPWGDPYTF. The CDR3 DNA is TGTGCCAGCAGCCCGTGGGGGGATCCCTACACCTTC.

This chain uses TRBV29-1 with TRBJ2-7, with D perhaps matching TRBD1 (6 bases). The CDR3 contains 14 residues. V lost 0 bases and J 4 bases, leaving 13 bases between the germline ends. Germline CDR1 SQVTM, CDR2 ANQGSEA. The CDR3 region has the DNA TGCAGCGTTGAAGATCGCGGCAGGGGTTACGAGCAGTACTTC. Amino acid sequence: CSVEDRGRGYEQYF.

The chain combines TRBV19 with TRBJ1-2; no clear D. Germline CDR1 is LNHDA and CDR2 is SQIVND (reference sequence). The CDR3 extends over 17 amino acids. Trimming removed 4 bases from V and 4 bases from J, with 22 bases in between. The CDR3 spells CASSTTTYPRRSYGYTF. The CDR3 DNA is TGTGCCAGTAGTACAACGACCTATCCGAGACGGAGCTATGGCTACACCTTC.

The rearrangement links TRBV2 to TRBJ2-2; TRBD1 matches 9 bases. The CDR3 consists of 15 residues. V was pared by 7 bases and J by 6 bases, with 9 bases of the junction left unmatched. Germline assignment: CDR1 SNHLY and CDR2 FYNNEI. In nucleotides, the CDR3 is TGTGCCAGCAACCTCCGGGACAGGGAGGCCGGGGAGCTGTTTTTT. Translating it yields CASNLRDREAGELFF.

This clone has a handful of counts. The chain couples TRBV6-5 to TRBJ1-1; D unresolved. The CDR3 totals 14 residues. Germline CDR1 reads MNHEY; CDR2 reads SVGAGI. V was cut by 6 bases and J by 2 bases, with 13 bases left in between. CDR3: CASRGVGINTEAFF. In nucleotides, the CDR3 is TGTGCCAGCAGGGGTGTCGGGATTAACACTGAAGCTTTCTTT.

This clone was seen only once. The chain links TRBV7-3 to TRBJ2-3; possible D gene TRBD1, 7 bases. Trimming left V 5 bases short and J 7 bases short, with 19 bases between. The CDR3 contains 15 residues. Germline CDR1 and CDR2: SGHTA and FQGTGA. In nucleotides, the CDR3 is TGTGCCAGCAGCGGCGGGACAGCATCAGGGTATACGCAGTATTTT. Amino acid sequence: CASSGGTASGYTQYF.

The rearrangement joins TRBV2 to TRBJ2-3; D possibly corresponds to TRBD2 (5 bases). The V end was cut by 2 bases, the J end by 0 bases, with 9 bases between. CDR1 SNHLY and CDR2 FYNNEI come from the germline V gene. The CDR3 is made up of 15 amino acids. The CDR3 spells CASSEPRGSTDTQYF. As DNA, the CDR3 is TGTGCCAGCAGTGAACCCCGGGGTAGCACAGATACGCAGTATTTT. Full variable domain (remainder filled in from reference TRBV2 and TRBJ2-3): EPEVTQTPSHQVTQMGQEVILRCVPISNHLYFYWYRQILGQKVEFLVSFYNNEISEKSEIFDDQFSVERPDGSNFTLKIRSTKLEDSAMYFCASSEPRGSTDTQYFGPGTRLTVL.

The chain joins TRBV13 to TRBJ1-5; TRBD1 is a possible D gene (6 bases). The CDR3 is made up of 14 amino acids. Germline CDR1 PRHDT, CDR2 FYEKMQ (reference sequence). V lost 3 bases and J lost 5, with 11 bases in between. The CDR3 reads CASSFYRVHQPQHF. CDR3 bases: TGTGCCAGCAGCTTTTACAGGGTTCATCAGCCCCAGCATTTT.

This chain joins TRBV14 and TRBJ1-1; D unresolved. The CDR3 is 14 residues long. V was clipped by 3 bases and J by 1 base, with 9 bases between them. Germline CDR1 SGHDN, CDR2 FVKESK. The CDR3, as DNA: TGTGCCAGCAGCCACGTCCGAGGGAACACTGAAGCTTTCTTT. As protein: CASSHVRGNTEAFF.

This clone has just one count. This rearrangement joins TRBV5-1 to TRBJ2-1, with 10 positions matching TRBD2. Losses at the gene ends were 4 bases for V and 5 bases for J; bases not matched to a gene: 6. The CDR3 loop spans 15 amino acids. In germline, CDR1 is SGHRS, CDR2 YFSETQ. CDR3 in amino acids: CASSPIAGGNNEQFF. The CDR3 DNA sequence: TGCGCCAGCAGCCCGATAGCGGGAGGCAACAATGAGCAGTTCTTC.

The chain has TRBV28 and TRBJ1-3; 8 nucleotides match TRBD1. Trimming took 7 bases from V and 4 from J; bases not matched to a gene: 3. The CDR3 has 13 amino acids. Germline lookup yields CDR1 MDHEN and CDR2 SYDVKM. The CDR3 DNA reads as TGTGCCAGCAACAGGGGGATCGGAAACACCATATATTTT. It is translated as CASNRGIGNTIYF.

The chain joins TRBV24-1 to TRBJ2-2, with 8 nucleotides matching TRBD1. Germline V lookup: CDR1 KGHDR, CDR2 SFDVKD. V shed 4 bases and J 6 bases; nucleotides not matched to a gene: 12. The CDR3 runs 17 residues. The CDR3 nucleotides are TGTGCCACCAGTGACTCGGGACAGGTGGAAGGTCCCGGGGAGCTGTTTTTT. Its translation: CATSDSGQVEGPGELFF.

This clone has just a few counts. The chain is built from TRBV2 and TRBJ2-7; 8 positions agree with TRBD1. Germline V gene data show CDR1 as SNHLY and CDR2 as FYNNEI. The ends lost 4 bases at V and 2 bases at J; junction bases unmatched: 1. The CDR3 is made up of 13 amino acids. CDR3 sequence (DNA): TGTGCCAGCAGTGGACAGGGGACCTACGAGCAGTACTTC. Amino acids: CASSGQGTYEQYF.

The sample holds a few counts of this clone. The rearrangement joins TRBV5-6 to TRBJ2-6, with 8 bases that match TRBD2. CDR1 is SGHDT, CDR2 YYEEEE, per germline. The CDR3 is made up of 19 amino acids. V lost 2 bases to trimming and J lost 0 bases; unmatched junction nucleotides: 10. In DNA, the CDR3 is TGTGCCAGCAGCTTCAGTGGCGGGGGGCCGGGCTCTGGGGCCAACGTCCTGACTTTC. Translating gives CASSFSGGGPGSGANVLTF.

This chain joins TRBV11-3 and TRBJ1-2; 11 bases fit TRBD1. The CDR3 has 16 amino acids. With 8 bases clipped from V and 4 bases from J, the junction kept 12 bases outside the gene matches. CDR1 is SGHNT, CDR2 YENEEA, per germline. The CDR3 DNA is TGTGCCAGCCGAAGGACAGGGGGCAGTCCGACCTATGGCTACACCTTC. Residues: CASRRTGGSPTYGYTF.

V is TRBV5-6 and J is TRBJ2-7, with 9 bases fitting TRBD2. The CDR3 is made up of 18 amino acids. V trimming: 0 bases; J trimming: 2 bases; junction bases outside the gene matches: 12. Per the germline V gene, CDR1 is SGHDT and CDR2 is YYEEEE. This CDR3 reads CASSLESLGGGRAYEQYF. CDR3 in DNA: TGTGCCAGCAGCTTGGAATCCTTGGGCGGCGGGAGGGCCTACGAGCAGTACTTC.

The chain carries TRBV30 and TRBJ2-7, with 7 nucleotides matching TRBD1. V shed 5 bases, J shed 12 bases, and the junction held 10 bases outside the gene matches. This CDR3 is 11 amino acids long. The germline V gene has CDR1 GTSNPN and CDR2 SVGIG (reference sequence). CDR3 sequence reads: CAWDRDSPMYF. The CDR3 DNA sequence: TGTGCCTGGGACCGGGACAGTCCAATGTACTTC. The variable domain in full, with the rest retrieved from reference TRBV30 and TRBJ2-7, is SQTIHQWPATLVQPVGSPLSLECTVEGTSNPNLYWYRQAAGRGLQLLFYSVGIGQISSEVPQNLSASRPQDRQFILSSKKLLLSDSGFYLCAWDRDSPMYFGPGTRLTVT.

J is TRBJ2-3 and V is TRBV19; TRBD2 might be the D (5 bases). The CDR3 spans 16 residues. The germline V gene has CDR1 LNHDA and CDR2 SQIVND (reference sequence). V was shortened by 3 bases and J by 2 bases, with 15 bases between the two germline ends. The CDR3 protein is CASSIPGERLTDTQYF. CDR3 in DNA: TGTGCCAGTAGTATTCCCGGGGAGAGACTCACAGATACGCAGTATTTT.

This chain links TRBV7-2 with TRBJ2-3, with a tentative D call TRBD2 (6 bases). CDR3 length: 13 residues. V was trimmed by 1 base and J by 4 bases, leaving 6 bases between them. Germline values: CDR1 SGHTA, CDR2 FQGNSA. CDR3 in amino acids: CASSLGLADTQYF. For the CDR3, the DNA is TGTGCCAGCAGCTTAGGACTAGCAGATACGCAGTATTTT.

The rearrangement links TRBV7-2 to TRBJ2-2, with a weak D call TRBD2 (6 bases). This CDR3 is 16 amino acids long. Germline V gives CDR1 SGHTA, CDR2 FQGNSA. Trimming stripped 1 base from V and 2 bases from J, with 11 bases between. In DNA form, the CDR3 reads TGTGCCAGCAGCTTAGTCGGGGGAGTCAACACCGGGGAGCTGTTTTTT. Amino acids: CASSLVGGVNTGELFF.

This rearrangement joins TRBV10-3 to TRBJ2-7, with no clear D. Germline lookup yields CDR1 ENHRY and CDR2 SYGVKD. Trimming pared 4 bases from V and 3 bases from J, leaving 10 bases between. The CDR3 contains 13 residues. CDR3 loop: CAISVDTLYEQYF. The CDR3, as DNA: TGTGCCATCAGTGTCGACACACTCTACGAGCAGTACTTC.

This clone appeared once. The chain links TRBV15 to TRBJ1-6; TRBD1 is a possible D gene (6 bases). Trimming pared 8 bases from V and 10 bases from J, leaving 18 bases between. CDR1 and CDR2 (germline): LNHNV, YYDKDF (reference sequence). This CDR3 spans 14 amino acids. The CDR3 coding sequence is TGTGCCACCCGCCGGGGAGGGGGAGGCTCACCCCTCCACTTT. Translation: CATRRGGGGSPLHF.

The CDR3 coding sequence is TGTGCCAGCTCACCGTACCCGGGACAGGGTAACTATGGCTACACCTTC. This translates into CASSPYPGQGNYGYTF. The V and J genes are TRBV18 and TRBJ1-2; 9 bases are shared with TRBD1. Germline CDR1 reads KGHSH; CDR2 reads LQKENI. The length of the CDR3 is 16 residues. J gave up 1 base and V 3 bases, and 6 bases lay outside the gene matches.

The V and J genes are TRBV3-1 (or the pseudogene TRBV3-2) and TRBJ2-7; a possible D gene is TRBD1 (5 bases). CDR3 length: 12 amino acids. Deletions cut 0 bases from V and 10 bases from J, with 10 bases between. Germline V gene sequence: CDR1 LGHDT, CDR2 YNNKEL (reference sequence). This chain's CDR3 is CASSQEGLGQYF. The CDR3 nucleotides read TGTGCCAGCAGCCAAGAGGGGCTGGGTCAGTACTTC.

V gene TRBV6-5 combines with J gene TRBJ2-5; TRBD1 matches at 9 bases. Germline V lookup: CDR1 MNHEY, CDR2 SVGAGI. V gave up 4 bases and J gave up 5 bases; unmatched junction bases: 11. The CDR3 is 16 amino acids. CDR3 nucleotides: TGTGCCAGCAGTTTGACAGGGGGTGGGTTTGGTGAGACCCAGTACTTC. Residues: CASSLTGGGFGETQYF.